This paragraph covers one T cell receptor beta chain sequence. These data belong to a study of shared clonotypes between healthy human individuals. This table comes from immunoSEQ multiplex PCR, and its TCRdb copy is limited to in-frame clones, with some not included. The sample lists some 490,000 clones, about 72% occurring once. Trimming shortened V by 4 bases and J by 3 bases, and 13 bases separated the two germline ends. Germline assignment: CDR1 WSHSY and CDR2 SAAADI. CDR3 length: 15 amino acids. The source of this sequence is a woman between 35 and 50 years old in good health. Some clones in this sample may be carry-over from other donors' samples. The V call is TRBV10-2, the J call TRBJ1-5; D unclear. Material: PBMCs. CDR3 in amino acids: CASSVVASSNQPQHF. CDR3 coding DNA: TGCGCCAGCAGTGTTGTCGCCAGCTCCAATCAGCCCCAGCATTTT.